This T cell receptor (beta chain) was captured in a study of blood T cell repertoires in COVID-19. TCRdb's copy holds only in-frame clones and misses some; the assay was immunoSEQ multiplex PCR. The sample records more than 150,000 clones, roughly four fifths being singletons. The sequencing input was peripheral blood. This clonotype was sampled from a man between 65 and 85 years old who had recovered from COVID-19.

The CDR3 region is CASSQRVAESKYF. In DNA, the CDR3 is TGTGCCAGCAGCCAGAGGGTAGCGGAGAGCAAGTACTTC. The chain uses TRBV14 and TRBJ2-7, with a weak D call TRBD2 (6 bases). This CDR3 is built from 13 residues. The V gene lost 3 bases and the J gene lost 11 bases, with 17 bases spanning the gap. Germline values: CDR1 SGHDN, CDR2 FVKESK.